This T cell receptor (beta chain) was captured by sequencing in a study of CD8 T cells in ankylosing spondylitis. This clonotype has a handful of counts. Antigen unknown. For TCR beta, libraries came from quantitative 5'-RACE with molecular barcodes. TCRdb re-called the 5' RACE reads with MiXCR, one entry per CDR3 protein. In the table there are approximately 400,000 distinct CDR3 sequences, more than 25% of which are singletons. Whole-study results and caveats: Relatively scarce in peripheral blood, disease-linked clones were CD8+. In synovial fluid and blood from reactive arthritis, some motif variants were previously reported. Matched synovial fluid from ankylosing spondylitis patients was reported to be enriched for disease-linked clones. For ankylosing spondylitis blood, a TCR beta motif of about eight highly homologous variants appeared characteristic.

The receptor comes from a male donor with ankylosing spondylitis. Sequencing was done on a sample of blood, either unsorted or a sorted T cell fraction (not recorded which).

The CDR3 nucleotides are TGCAGCGTTGAAGGGGGGGCTAGCTCCTACAATGAGCAGTTCTTC. It specifies CSVEGGASSYNEQFF. This sequence joins TRBV29-1 and TRBJ2-1; D is perhaps TRBD1 or TRBD2 (6 bases each). The ends were cut back, 1 base at V and 0 bases at J, with 10 bases in the middle. Germline V gene sequence: CDR1 SQVTM, CDR2 ANQGSEA. The CDR3 has 15 residues.